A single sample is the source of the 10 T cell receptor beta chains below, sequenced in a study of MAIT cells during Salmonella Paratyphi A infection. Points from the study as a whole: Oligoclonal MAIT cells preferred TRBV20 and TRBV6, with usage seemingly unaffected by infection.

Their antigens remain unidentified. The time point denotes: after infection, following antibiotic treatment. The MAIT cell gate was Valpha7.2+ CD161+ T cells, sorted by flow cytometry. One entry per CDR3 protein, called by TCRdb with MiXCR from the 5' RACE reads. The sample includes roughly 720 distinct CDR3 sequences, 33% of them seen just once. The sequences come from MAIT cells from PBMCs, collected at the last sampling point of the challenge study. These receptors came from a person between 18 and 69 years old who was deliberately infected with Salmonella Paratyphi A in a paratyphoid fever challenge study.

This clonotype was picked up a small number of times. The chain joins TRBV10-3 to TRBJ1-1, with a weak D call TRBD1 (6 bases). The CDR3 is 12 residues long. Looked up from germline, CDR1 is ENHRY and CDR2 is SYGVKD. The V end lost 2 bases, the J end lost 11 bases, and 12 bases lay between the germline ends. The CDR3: CAISEPGVGAFF. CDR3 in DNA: TGTGCCATCAGTGAGCCAGGGGTTGGCGCTTTCTTT.

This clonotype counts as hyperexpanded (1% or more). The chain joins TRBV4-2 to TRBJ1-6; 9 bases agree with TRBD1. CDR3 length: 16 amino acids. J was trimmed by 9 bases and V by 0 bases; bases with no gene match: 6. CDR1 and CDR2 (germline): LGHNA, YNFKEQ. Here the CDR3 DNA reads TGTGCCAGCAGCCAAGATGGAGGGACAGGGAGTTCACCCCTCCACTTT. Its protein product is CASSQDGGTGSSPLHF.

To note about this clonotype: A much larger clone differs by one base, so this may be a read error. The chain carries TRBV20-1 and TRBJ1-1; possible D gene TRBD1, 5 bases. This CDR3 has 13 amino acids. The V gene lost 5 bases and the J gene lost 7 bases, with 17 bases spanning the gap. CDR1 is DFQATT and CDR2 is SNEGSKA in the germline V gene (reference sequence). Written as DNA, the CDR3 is TGCAGTGCTCGGACCTTAAGGGGCATTGAAGCTTTCTTT. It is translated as CSARTLRGIEAFF.

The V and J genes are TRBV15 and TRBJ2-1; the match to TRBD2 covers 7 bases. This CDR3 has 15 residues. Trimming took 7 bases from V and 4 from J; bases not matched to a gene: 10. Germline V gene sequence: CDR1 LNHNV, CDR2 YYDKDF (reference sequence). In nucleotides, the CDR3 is TGTGCCACCACCTTGGCGGGGGAATCTTACAATGAGCAGTTCTTC. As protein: CATTLAGESYNEQFF.

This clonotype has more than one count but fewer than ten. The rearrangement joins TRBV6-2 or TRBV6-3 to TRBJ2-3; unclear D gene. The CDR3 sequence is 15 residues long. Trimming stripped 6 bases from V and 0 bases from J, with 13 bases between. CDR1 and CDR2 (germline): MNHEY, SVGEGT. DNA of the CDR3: TGTGCCAGCAGCAAGAGTGACGGGAGCACAGATACGCAGTATTTT. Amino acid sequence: CASSKSDGSTDTQYF.

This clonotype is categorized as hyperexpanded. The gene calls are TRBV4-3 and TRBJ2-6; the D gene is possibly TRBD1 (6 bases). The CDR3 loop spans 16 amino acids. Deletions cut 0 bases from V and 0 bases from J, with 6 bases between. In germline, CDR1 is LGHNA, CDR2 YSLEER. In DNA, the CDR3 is TGCGCCAGCAGCCAAGAGACAGGCTCTGGGGCCAACGTCCTGACTTTC. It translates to CASSQETGSGANVLTF.

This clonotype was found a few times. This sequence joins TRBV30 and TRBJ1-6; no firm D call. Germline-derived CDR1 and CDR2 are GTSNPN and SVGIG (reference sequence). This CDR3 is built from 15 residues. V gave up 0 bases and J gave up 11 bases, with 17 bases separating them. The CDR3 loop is CAWSVHFGEGTPLHF. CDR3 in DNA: TGTGCCTGGAGTGTACATTTCGGGGAAGGGACACCCCTCCACTTT.

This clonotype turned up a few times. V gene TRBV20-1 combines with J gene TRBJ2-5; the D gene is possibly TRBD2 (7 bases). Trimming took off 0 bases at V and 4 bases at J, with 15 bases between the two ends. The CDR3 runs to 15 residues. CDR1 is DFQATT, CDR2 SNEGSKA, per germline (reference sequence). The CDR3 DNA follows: TGCAGTGCTAGAGAAGAGGGGGGGTGGGCAGAGACCCAGTACTTC. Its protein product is CSAREEGGWAETQYF.

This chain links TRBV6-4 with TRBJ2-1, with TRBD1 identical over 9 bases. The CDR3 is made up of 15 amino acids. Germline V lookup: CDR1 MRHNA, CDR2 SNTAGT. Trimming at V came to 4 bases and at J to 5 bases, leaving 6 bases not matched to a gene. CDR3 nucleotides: TGTGCCAGCAGTGCCACAGGGGGCGCCCACAATGAGCAGTTCTTC. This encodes CASSATGGAHNEQFF.

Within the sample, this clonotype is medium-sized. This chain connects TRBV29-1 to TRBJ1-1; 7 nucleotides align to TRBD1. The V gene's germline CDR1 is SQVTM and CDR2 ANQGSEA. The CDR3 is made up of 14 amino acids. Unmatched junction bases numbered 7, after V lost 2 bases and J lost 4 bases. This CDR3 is CSVESGQAITEAFF. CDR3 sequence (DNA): TGCAGCGTTGAAAGTGGACAGGCGATCACTGAAGCTTTCTTT.